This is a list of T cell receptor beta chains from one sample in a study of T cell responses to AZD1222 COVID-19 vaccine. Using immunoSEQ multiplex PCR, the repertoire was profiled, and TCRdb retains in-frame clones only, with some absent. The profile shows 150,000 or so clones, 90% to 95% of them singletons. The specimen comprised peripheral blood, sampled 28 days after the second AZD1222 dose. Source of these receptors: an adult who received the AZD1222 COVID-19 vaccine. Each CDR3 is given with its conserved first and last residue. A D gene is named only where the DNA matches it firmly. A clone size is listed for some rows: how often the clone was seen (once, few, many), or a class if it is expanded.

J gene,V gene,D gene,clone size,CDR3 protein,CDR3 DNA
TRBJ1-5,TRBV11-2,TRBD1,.,CASSLGKGAMNQPQHF,TGTGCCAGCAGCTTAGGAAAGGGGGCCATGAATCAGCCCCAGCATTTT
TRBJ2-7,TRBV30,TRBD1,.,CAWSGQGFEQYF,TGTGCCTGGAGTGGACAGGGGTTCGAGCAGTACTTC
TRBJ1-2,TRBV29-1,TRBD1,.,CSVYGTGKANYGYTF,TGCAGCGTTTACGGGACAGGGAAGGCTAACTATGGCTACACCTTC
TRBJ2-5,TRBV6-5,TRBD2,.,CASSISGRETQYF,TGTGCCAGCAGTATAAGCGGGAGGGAGACCCAGTACTTC
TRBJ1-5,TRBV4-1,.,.,CASSQYPGRRIYSNQPQHF,TGCGCCAGCAGCCAATATCCGGGACGCCGCATATATAGCAATCAGCCCCAGCATTTT
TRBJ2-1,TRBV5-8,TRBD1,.,CASSDRDRGIDEQFF,TGTGCCAGCAGCGACCGGGACAGGGGGATCGATGAGCAGTTCTTC
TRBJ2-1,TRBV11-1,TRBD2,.,CASRKKAGDYSNEQFF,TGTGCCAGCAGGAAAAAGGCGGGAGACTACTCCAATGAGCAGTTCTTC
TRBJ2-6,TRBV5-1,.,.,CASSARRELTGANVLTF,TGCGCCAGCAGCGCCCGGAGGGAGCTCACTGGGGCCAACGTCCTGACTTTC
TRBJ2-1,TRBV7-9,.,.,CASSLAQSGVREQFF,TGTGCCAGCAGCTTAGCGCAGTCGGGAGTTCGTGAGCAGTTCTTC
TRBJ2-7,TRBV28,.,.,CASSLLGQTYEQYF,TGTGCCAGCAGTTTATTAGGACAGACCTACGAGCAGTACTTC
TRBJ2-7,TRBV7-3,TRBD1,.,CASSANRGNEQYF,TGTGCCAGCAGCGCTAACAGGGGAAACGAGCAGTACTTC
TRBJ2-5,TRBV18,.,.,CASSPLRAQWETQYF,TGTGCCAGCTCACCTCTCCGGGCTCAATGGGAGACCCAGTACTTC
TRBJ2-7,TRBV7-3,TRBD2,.,CASSLGSSGIYEQYF,TGTGCCAGCAGCTTAGGTTCTAGCGGGATCTACGAGCAGTACTTC
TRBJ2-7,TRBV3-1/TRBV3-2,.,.,CASSLHPGPYEQYF,TGTGCCAGCAGCCTCCACCCAGGCCCCTACGAGCAGTACTTC
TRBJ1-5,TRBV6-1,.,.,CASSDEWQPQHF,TGTGCCAGCAGTGATGAATGGCAGCCCCAGCATTTT
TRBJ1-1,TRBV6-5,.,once,CASSGSFNTEAFF,TGTGCCAGCAGCGGGTCGTTTAACACTGAAGCTTTCTTT
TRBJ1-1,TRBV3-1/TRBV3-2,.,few,CASRAAGLSNTEAFF,TGTGCCAGCAGGGCTGCGGGGTTATCGAACACTGAAGCTTTCTTT
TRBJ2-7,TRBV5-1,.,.,CASSGLFSHSGDEQYF,TGCGCCAGCAGCGGTTTGTTTAGTCATTCTGGCGACGAGCAGTACTTC
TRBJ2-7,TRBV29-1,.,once,CSVVVHRQIWDEQYF,TGCAGCGTTGTGGTTCACCGCCAGATATGGGACGAGCAGTACTTC
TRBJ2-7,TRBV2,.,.,CASRQEYEQYF,TGTGCCAGCAGACAGGAATACGAGCAGTACTTC
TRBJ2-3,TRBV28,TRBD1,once,CASSRIGTGGAKSQYF,TGTGCCAGCAGTCGGATCGGGACAGGGGGCGCAAAATCGCAGTATTTT
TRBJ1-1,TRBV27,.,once,CASSLGRGTAFF,TGTGCCAGCAGTTTAGGCAGGGGTACCGCTTTCTTT
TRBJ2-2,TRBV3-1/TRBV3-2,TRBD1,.,CASRDRVPTGELFF,TGTGCCAGCAGAGACAGGGTACCCACCGGGGAGCTGTTTTTT
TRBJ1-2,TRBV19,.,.,CASMGFYHYGYTF,TGTGCCAGTATGGGGTTCTACCACTATGGCTACACCTTC
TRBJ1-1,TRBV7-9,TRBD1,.,CASSPGQVSTEAFF,TGTGCCAGCAGCCCCGGACAGGTCTCCACTGAAGCTTTCTTT
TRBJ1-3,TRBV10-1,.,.,CARIGLSRGPGNTIYF,TGCGCCCGAATTGGACTTTCTAGGGGTCCTGGAAACACCATATATTTT
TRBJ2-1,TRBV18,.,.,CASSEGSSYNEQFF,TGTGCCAGCTCAGAAGGGAGCTCCTACAATGAGCAGTTCTTC
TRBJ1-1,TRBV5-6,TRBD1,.,CASSLADRATEAFF,TGTGCCAGCAGCTTGGCCGACAGGGCCACTGAAGCTTTCTTT
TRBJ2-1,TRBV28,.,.,CASSLPGESYNEQFF,TGTGCCAGCAGTTTACCCGGGGAGTCCTACAATGAGCAGTTCTTC
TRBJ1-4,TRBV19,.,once,CASNQRPNEKLFF,TGTGCCAGTAACCAGAGGCCCAATGAAAAACTGTTTTTT
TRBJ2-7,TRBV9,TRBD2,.,CASSDGSGRGKYEQYF,TGTGCCAGCAGCGATGGTAGCGGGAGAGGTAAATACGAGCAGTACTTC
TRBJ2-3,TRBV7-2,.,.,CASSLMSGGTDTQYF,TGTGCCAGCAGCCTCATGTCGGGAGGCACAGATACGCAGTATTTT
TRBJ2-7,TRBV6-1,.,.,CASSESTASYEQYF,TGTGCCAGCAGTGAATCAACAGCATCCTACGAGCAGTACTTC
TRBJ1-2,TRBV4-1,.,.,CASSQTAVQDWGDYTF,TGCGCCAGCAGCCAAACCGCCGTACAGGATTGGGGGGACTACACCTTC
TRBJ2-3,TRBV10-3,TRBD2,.,CAHRASGEPDTQYF,TGTGCCCACCGGGCTAGCGGGGAACCAGATACGCAGTATTTT
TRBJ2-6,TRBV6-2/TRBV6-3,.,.,CASSYRRTVVRGANVLTF,TGTGCCAGCAGTTACAGGCGGACAGTAGTCCGTGGGGCCAACGTCCTGACTTTC
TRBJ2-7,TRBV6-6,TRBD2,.,CATLPGLLAYEQYF,TGTGCCACCCTACCGGGACTACTTGCCTACGAGCAGTACTTC
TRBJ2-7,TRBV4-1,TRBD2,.,CASREATSGTYEQYF,TGCGCCAGCAGAGAAGCTACTAGCGGGACCTACGAGCAGTACTTC
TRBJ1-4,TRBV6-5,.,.,CASTTSATVNEKLFF,TGTGCCAGCACTACTTCGGCGACGGTCAATGAAAAACTGTTTTTT
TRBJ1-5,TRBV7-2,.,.,CASSSSRRDQHF,TGTGCCAGCAGCTCCTCCAGAAGAGACCAGCATTTT
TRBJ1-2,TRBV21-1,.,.,CASTDYGVYGYTF,TGTGCCAGCACCGATTACGGGGTCTATGGCTACACCTTC
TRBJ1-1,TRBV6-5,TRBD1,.,CASSYSTGRGTEAFF,TGTGCCAGCAGTTACTCGACAGGGCGGGGCACTGAAGCTTTCTTT
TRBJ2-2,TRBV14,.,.,CASSRQGTGELFF,TGTGCCAGCAGCCGCCAGGGGACCGGGGAGCTGTTTTTT
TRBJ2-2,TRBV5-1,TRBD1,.,CASRTGGITGELFF,TGCGCCAGCAGGACAGGGGGCATCACCGGGGAGCTGTTTTTT